The 23 T cell receptor beta chains listed next were all sequenced from one sample in a study of blood T cell repertoires in COVID-19. Sequenced by immunoSEQ multiplex PCR; TCRdb stores in-frame clones only, minus some. The table shows fewer than 250,000 clones, with 80% to 90% occurring only once. Material for sequencing was PBMCs or T cells enriched from blood (not recorded which). The receptors were sampled from a woman aged 45-60 years with acute COVID-19.

V usage is TRBV28 and J usage is TRBJ1-2; 9 nucleotides agree with TRBD1. V shed 7 bases, J shed 8 bases, and the junction held 5 bases outside the gene matches. The germline gives CDR1 MDHEN, CDR2 SYDVKM. The CDR3 totals 12 residues. CDR3 nucleotide sequence: TGTGCCAGCACGGACAGGGGATACGGCTACACCTTC. Protein product: CASTDRGYGYTF.

The J gene is TRBJ2-6, the V gene TRBV5-1; TRBD2 might be the D (6 bases). The CDR3 has 16 residues. V lost 4 bases, J lost 6 bases, and 17 bases lay in between. Germline V gives CDR1 SGHRS, CDR2 YFSETQ. CDR3 loop: CASSNGGSWKANVLTF. The CDR3 region has the DNA TGCGCCAGCAGCAATGGAGGGAGCTGGAAGGCCAACGTCCTGACTTTC.

The chain links TRBV28 to TRBJ2-1; 8 nucleotides agree with TRBD1. V dropped 3 bases and J dropped 2; count of bases not matched to a gene: 9. The CDR3 runs 17 residues. Germline assignment: CDR1 MDHEN and CDR2 SYDVKM. The CDR3 sequence: CASSFGPNRGTYNEQFF. CDR3 sequence (DNA): TGTGCCAGCAGTTTTGGTCCAAACAGGGGGACCTACAATGAGCAGTTCTTC.

The CDR3 loop is CASSLGQGRYEQYF. CDR3 in DNA: TGTGCCAGCAGTTTAGGGCAGGGGAGATACGAGCAGTACTTC. The chain is built from TRBV27 and TRBJ2-7, with a possible D match to TRBD1 (6 bases). Trimming took off 2 bases at V and 4 bases at J, with 12 bases between the two ends. CDR3 length: 14 residues. Germline CDR1 and CDR2: MNHEY and SMNVEV (reference sequence).

This clone showed up just a few times. This rearrangement joins TRBV6-5 to TRBJ2-3, with TRBD1 matching over 7 bases. CDR3 size: 14 residues. The V gene end was trimmed by 6 bases and the J gene end by 5 bases; junction bases not matched to a gene: 8. In germline, CDR1 is MNHEY, CDR2 SVGAGI. The CDR3 region is CASSGRQGIDTQYF. The CDR3 nucleotides read TGTGCCAGCAGCGGACGACAGGGAATAGATACGCAGTATTTT.

The CDR3 loop is CASSLYQGAEGNTIYF. CDR3 nucleotide sequence: TGTGCCAGCAGTTTATATCAGGGGGCGGAAGGAAACACCATATATTTT. The genes are TRBV28 and TRBJ1-3; 8 bases agree with TRBD1. Germline trimming cut 1 base from V and 4 bases from J; bases unmatched to any gene: 6. This CDR3 region has 16 residues. The germline V gene encodes CDR1 MDHEN and CDR2 SYDVKM.

CDR3 amino acids: CASGSPGQGATDTQYF. As DNA, the CDR3 is TGTGCCAGCGGGTCTCCGGGACAGGGGGCTACAGATACGCAGTATTTT. The genes are TRBV28 and TRBJ2-3, with 12 nucleotides matching TRBD1. The CDR3 loop spans 16 amino acids. Per germline, CDR1 MDHEN and CDR2 SYDVKM. J gave up 3 bases and V 8 bases, and 9 bases lay outside the gene matches.

This clone came up a few times. The rearrangement uses TRBV7-2 and TRBJ1-5, with 11 bases that match TRBD1. The trim removed 5 bases at V and 6 bases at J, leaving 6 bases unmatched. Germline V lookup: CDR1 SGHTA, CDR2 FQGNSA. The CDR3 totals 15 residues. The DNA for the CDR3 is TGTGCCAGCAGCCCAGGACAGGGGGCTAGTCAGCCCCAGCATTTT. Its protein is CASSPGQGASQPQHF.

The table lists this clone with a count of one. The chain has TRBV5-6 and TRBJ2-5, with a weak D call TRBD1 (5 bases). Germline-derived CDR1 and CDR2 are SGHDT and YYEEEE. The germline V and J ends were trimmed by 0 bases and 2 bases, with 20 bases remaining between them. The CDR3 sequence is 18 residues long. DNA of the CDR3: TGTGCCAGCAGCTTGGTTGGACGGACCAAAGGGGCTCAAGAGACCCAGTACTTC. Amino acids: CASSLVGRTKGAQETQYF. Full variable domain (rest looked up from reference TRBV5-6 and TRBJ2-5): DAGVTQSPTHLIKTRGQQVTLRCSPKSGHDTVSWYQQALGQGPQFIFQYYEEEERQRGNFPDRFSGHQFPNYSSELNVNALLLGDSALYLCASSLVGRTKGAQETQYFGPGTRLLVL.

The table lists this clone with a count of one. The chain recombines TRBV7-3 with TRBJ2-1, with D unclear. V lost 2 bases to trimming and J lost 9 bases, with 14 bases between them. CDR1 and CDR2 from the germline V gene are SGHTA and FQGTGA. The CDR3 is 14 amino acids. In nucleotides, the CDR3 is TGTGCCAGCAGCTTAGCGTACCCCTCATTTGAGCAGTTCTTC. It yields the protein CASSLAYPSFEQFF.

The chain combines TRBV28 with TRBJ2-3; 8 bases agree with TRBD2. The CDR3 length is 15 residues. After removal of 2 bases from V and 2 bases from J, the junction contained 3 bases not matched to a gene. Germline V CDR1 and CDR2: MDHEN, SYDVKM. CDR3 bases: TGTGCCAGCAGTTTAGCGGGAGGCCCCACAGATACGCAGTATTTT. Translated, it gives CASSLAGGPTDTQYF.

In this sample, this clone turned up once. The J gene is TRBJ1-1, the V gene TRBV7-2; tentative D call: TRBD1 (5 bases). CDR1 is SGHTA, CDR2 FQGNSA, per germline. This CDR3 comprises 17 residues. Trimming shortened V by 1 base and J by 4 bases, and 19 bases separated the two germline ends. CDR3 DNA: TGTGCCAGCAGCTTAGTAGTAACCGCCCTGGGGCCCACTGAAGCTTTCTTT. Its translation: CASSLVVTALGPTEAFF.

This chain joins TRBV7-2 and TRBJ2-1, with 7 bases fitting TRBD1. The CDR3 consists of 13 residues. Germline V CDR1 and CDR2: SGHTA, FQGNSA. V shed 6 bases and J 15 bases; nucleotides not matched to a gene: 14. In DNA form, the CDR3 reads TGTGCCAGCAGTCCAAGGGGGCGGGCCATCGGGTTCTTC. The encoded protein is CASSPRGRAIGFF.

The chain has TRBV27 and TRBJ1-4; a weak D match, TRBD1 (5 bases). The CDR3 consists of 15 residues. Germline assignment: CDR1 MNHEY and CDR2 SMNVEV (reference sequence). V dropped 5 bases and J dropped 6 bases, with 16 bases sitting between them. The CDR3: CASSPGPGEDEKLFF. In DNA, the CDR3 is TGTGCCAGCAGTCCGGGCCCGGGGGAGGATGAAAAACTGTTTTTT.

This chain connects TRBV15 to TRBJ1-6, with TRBD1 as a possible D gene (5 bases). Trimming pared 3 bases from V and 6 bases from J, leaving 15 bases between. Germline CDR1 LNHNV, CDR2 YYDKDF (reference sequence). The CDR3 totals 16 residues. The CDR3 sequence: CATSSADLGGNSPLHF. In DNA, the CDR3 is TGTGCCACCAGCAGTGCGGATTTGGGGGGTAATTCACCCCTCCACTTT.

The V gene is TRBV5-4, the J gene TRBJ1-1; TRBD1 might be the D (6 bases). V was pared by 4 bases and J by 2 bases, with 15 bases between. Germline values: CDR1 SGHNT, CDR2 YYREEE (reference sequence). The CDR3 extends over 15 amino acids. The chain's CDR3 is CASSPRGGSNTEAFF. The CDR3 coding sequence is TGTGCCAGCAGCCCGAGGGGGGGCTCTAACACTGAAGCTTTCTTT.

This clone was observed a single time. The rearrangement uses TRBV4-1 and TRBJ2-5; 9 nucleotides align to TRBD2. After removal of 0 bases from V and 5 bases from J, the junction contained 25 bases not matched to a gene. The CDR3 has 22 amino acids. Looked up from germline, CDR1 is MGHRA and CDR2 is YSYEKL. The CDR3 nucleotides read TGCGCCAGCAGCCAAGATGTGACGGAGACTGTCTGGCGGGAGGGGTATGCCGAGACCCAGTACTTC. Protein product: CASSQDVTETVWREGYAETQYF.

In its sample, this clone was seen a few times. The chain combines TRBV6-2 or TRBV6-3 with TRBJ1-2; 8 bases map to TRBD1. This CDR3 has 13 amino acids. The germline V gene encodes CDR1 MNHEY and CDR2 SVGEGT. J was trimmed by 8 bases and V by 2 bases; bases with no gene match: 4. The CDR3 nucleotides are TGTGCCAGCAGTTACGGACAGGGTATGGGCTACACCTTC. This translates into CASSYGQGMGYTF.

The chain has TRBV2 and TRBJ1-2, with D hard to call. The CDR3 consists of 12 residues. The V end lost 4 bases, the J end lost 7 bases, and 10 bases lay between the germline ends. CDR1 SNHLY and CDR2 FYNNEI come from the germline V gene. CDR3 bases: TGTGCCAGCAGTGTTGAGGGAGGTGGCTACACCTTC. Its protein product is CASSVEGGGYTF.

J is TRBJ2-7 and V is TRBV25-1; D unresolved. The ends were cut back, 8 bases at V and 2 bases at J, with 13 bases in the middle. CDR1 MGHDK and CDR2 SYGVNS come from the germline V gene. The CDR3 length is 13 residues. The CDR3 nucleotides are TGTGCCAGCCGCCTACATGCGGCCTACGAGCAGTACTTC. Translating it yields CASRLHAAYEQYF.

This chain joins TRBV5-5 and TRBJ2-7; TRBD2 agrees at 9 bases. Germline CDR1 SGHKS, CDR2 YYEKEE (reference sequence). The V gene end was trimmed by 0 bases and the J gene end by 3 bases; junction bases not matched to a gene: 4. The CDR3 covers 15 residues. This CDR3 reads CASSLEAGGSYEQYF. The CDR3 DNA sequence: TGTGCCAGCAGCTTGGAAGCGGGAGGAAGCTACGAGCAGTACTTC.

The V gene is TRBV20-1, the J gene TRBJ2-1, with unresolved D. CDR1 DFQATT and CDR2 SNEGSKA come from the germline V gene (reference sequence). The CDR3 spans 11 residues. V lost 0 bases, J lost 9 bases, and 6 bases lay in between. The CDR3 coding sequence is TGCAGTGCTAGAGAGAGGCGTGAGCAGTTCTTC. Amino acids: CSARERREQFF.

The chain combines TRBV7-8 with TRBJ2-7; no clear D gene. Trimming stripped 1 base from V and 3 bases from J, with 7 bases between. CDR1 and CDR2 (germline): SGHVS, FQNEAQ. The CDR3 length is 13 residues. CDR3 sequence: CASSLGHSYEQYF. DNA of the CDR3: TGTGCCAGCAGCTTAGGTCACAGCTACGAGCAGTACTTC.